These 6 T cell receptor beta chains originate from one sample sequenced in a study of blood T cell repertoires in COVID-19. Libraries were prepared by immunoSEQ multiplex PCR; TCRdb keeps only in-frame clonotypes and omits some of them. The repertoire holds approximately 130,000 clones, with approximately 77% as singletons. Sequenced sample: peripheral blood. The source of these receptors is a man older than 75 with acute or convalescent COVID-19.

The CDR3 sequence is CASRSRRGQGPGANVLTF. In DNA, the CDR3 is TGTGCAAGTCGCTCGAGGAGGGGACAGGGCCCTGGGGCCAACGTCCTGACTTTC. The gene calls are TRBV12-2 and TRBJ2-6; whether TRBD1, the table's D call, matches the DNA was not checked. TRBV12-2 is tagged as a pseudogene. This CDR3 comprises 18 residues.

V usage is TRBV24-1 and J usage is TRBJ2-1; maybe TRBD1 (6 bases). V lost 0 bases, J lost 0 bases, and 8 bases lay in between. Per the germline V gene, CDR1 is KGHDR and CDR2 is SFDVKD. The CDR3 runs to 16 residues. CDR3 nucleotide sequence: TGTGCCACCAGTGATTTGAGGGGGAGCTCCTACAATGAGCAGTTCTTC. It is translated as CATSDLRGSSYNEQFF.

This sequence joins TRBV5-5 and TRBJ2-4; D possibly corresponds to TRBD2 (5 bases). V shed 2 bases and J shed 1 base, with 13 bases lying between them. Germline lookup yields CDR1 SGHKS and CDR2 YYEKEE (reference sequence). The CDR3 spans 16 residues. DNA for the CDR3: TGTGCCAGCAGCTTAATCTTGCCGGGGGCCAAAAACATTCAGTACTTC. Its protein is CASSLILPGAKNIQYF. Full variable domain (rest looked up from reference TRBV5-5 and TRBJ2-4): DAGVTQSPTHLIKTRGQQVTLRCSPISGHKSVSWYQQVLGQGPQFIFQYYEKEERGRGNFPDRFSARQFPNYSSELNVNALLLGDSALYLCASSLILPGAKNIQYFGAGTRLSVL.

This sequence joins TRBV25-1 and TRBJ1-2; TRBD1 might be the D (6 bases). Germline CDR1 is MGHDK and CDR2 is SYGVNS. The CDR3 spans 12 residues. Trimming shortened V by 5 bases and J by 8 bases, and 12 bases separated the two germline ends. CDR3: CASSQGLGGYTF. CDR3 bases: TGTGCCAGCAGTCAGGGGTTAGGGGGCTACACCTTC.

The V and J genes are TRBV19 and TRBJ1-1, with TRBD1 identical over 7 bases. Trimming at V came to 0 bases and at J to 4 bases, leaving 5 bases not matched to a gene. There are 15 residues in the CDR3. Germline loops: CDR1 LNHDA, CDR2 SQIVND (reference sequence). CDR3 protein: CASSIDQTGSTEAFF. CDR3 DNA: TGTGCCAGTAGTATAGATCAGACAGGGTCCACTGAAGCTTTCTTT.

The rearrangement uses TRBV2 and TRBJ1-6, with D perhaps TRBD1 (5 bases). The CDR3 has 14 amino acids. The ends were cut back, 7 bases at V and 10 bases at J, with 17 bases in the middle. CDR1 and CDR2 (germline): SNHLY, FYNNEI. CDR3 sequence (DNA): TGTGCCAGCAAAGCGGGTAGTAGGGGATCACCCCTCCACTTT. Its translation is CASKAGSRGSPLHF.